The subject of this entry is one T cell receptor beta chain. The protocol was immunoSEQ multiplex PCR, while the TCRdb copy is restricted to in-frame clones and leaves out a portion. The sample has about 150,000 clones, approximately 86% seen once. The sample is drawn from a study of radiation and T cells in renal cell carcinoma. Sample time point: blood 2 weeks post-SBRT. The sample's treatment: 15 Gy SBRT to primary tumor, nephrectomy 4 weeks later. The material sequenced was blood, taken from a patient whose treatment included radiotherapy and nephrectomy. The sequence came from a woman between 50 and 59 years old with renal cell carcinoma.

The CDR3 reads CASSRPGTGGQETQYF. Written as DNA, the CDR3 is TGTGCCAGCAGCCGTCCCGGGACAGGGGGTCAAGAGACCCAGTACTTC. The chain employs TRBV7-9 and TRBJ2-5; TRBD1 agrees at 11 bases. This CDR3 spans 16 amino acids. V was clipped by 5 bases and J by 2 bases; unmatched bases: 7. Germline V gene lookup returns CDR1 SEHNR and CDR2 FQNEAQ (reference sequence).